The rows below give T cell receptor beta chains drawn from one sample of a study of early T cells in non-severe SARS-CoV-2 infection. In TCRdb, the 5' RACE reads were re-called with MiXCR into one record per CDR3 protein. This table has 87,000 or so distinct CDR3 sequences, approximately 13% appearing once. Sequences were obtained from whole blood. The receptors were sampled from an adult who was a healthcare worker with PCR-confirmed SARS-CoV-2 infection or an uninfected control (not recorded which). The CDR3 runs from the conserved cysteine through the conserved F or W. The D gene is left open where the match is weak. Clone size is given for some rows only: seen once, a few or many times, or a class if the clone is expanded.

NA TRBJ1-2 TRBV12-3/TRBV12-4 NA CASSLARAEYGYTF TGTGCCAGCAGTTTAGCGCGGGCCGAGTATGGCTACACCTTC
NA TRBJ1-5 TRBV6-1 many CASSDRSNQPQHF TGTGCCAGCAGTGACAGGAGCAATCAGCCCCAGCATTTT
NA TRBJ1-1 TRBV20-1 NA CSAPRVQLYTEAFF TGCAGTGCTCCCCGAGTTCAGCTTTACACTGAAGCTTTCTTT
NA TRBJ2-7 TRBV7-6 NA CASSSRSDEQYF TGTGCCAGCAGCTCCAGATCGGACGAGCAGTACTTC
TRBD1 TRBJ1-2 TRBV29-1 many CSAGQGNYGYTF TGCAGCGCCGGACAGGGGAACTATGGCTACACCTTC
NA TRBJ1-5 TRBV7-8 many CASSLDGGSNQPQHF TGTGCCAGCAGCTTAGATGGGGGTAGCAATCAGCCCCAGCATTTT
NA TRBJ2-5 TRBV30 few CAWRPLNQETQYF TGTGCCTGGAGGCCCCTAAACCAAGAGACCCAGTACTTC
TRBD1 TRBJ1-1 TRBV5-1 NA CASKGTENTEAFF TGCGCCAGCAAGGGGACAGAGAACACTGAAGCTTTCTTT
TRBD1 TRBJ1-6 TRBV23-1 few CASSQSRGTGEDSPLHF TGCGCCAGCAGTCAATCGAGAGGGACAGGGGAAGATTCACCCCTCCACTTT
TRBD2 TRBJ2-1 TRBV11-2 NA CASSLDRGGYNEQFF TGTGCCAGCAGCTTAGATCGGGGGGGGTACAATGAGCAGTTCTTC
TRBD2 TRBJ2-1 TRBV5-4 many CASSPGTSGVGSLEQFF TGTGCCAGCAGCCCCGGGACTAGCGGGGTGGGGTCACTGGAGCAGTTCTTC
NA TRBJ2-3 TRBV29-1 few CSVEDRLWTDTQYF TGCAGCGTTGAAGATCGCCTCTGGACAGATACGCAGTATTTT
NA TRBJ2-7 TRBV9 few CASSVDPASYEQYF TGTGCCAGCAGCGTAGATCCCGCCTCCTACGAGCAGTACTTC
NA TRBJ1-5 TRBV11-2 many CASSFTPGSNQPQHF TGTGCCAGCAGCTTCACCCCCGGAAGCAATCAGCCCCAGCATTTT
TRBD2 TRBJ2-3 TRBV15 many CATSRDAGGTGDTQYF TGTGCCACCAGCAGAGATGCGGGAGGGACCGGAGATACGCAGTATTTT
NA TRBJ1-2 TRBV2 few CASSEGQLYGYTF TGTGCCAGCAGTGAGGGGCAGCTCTATGGCTACACCTTC